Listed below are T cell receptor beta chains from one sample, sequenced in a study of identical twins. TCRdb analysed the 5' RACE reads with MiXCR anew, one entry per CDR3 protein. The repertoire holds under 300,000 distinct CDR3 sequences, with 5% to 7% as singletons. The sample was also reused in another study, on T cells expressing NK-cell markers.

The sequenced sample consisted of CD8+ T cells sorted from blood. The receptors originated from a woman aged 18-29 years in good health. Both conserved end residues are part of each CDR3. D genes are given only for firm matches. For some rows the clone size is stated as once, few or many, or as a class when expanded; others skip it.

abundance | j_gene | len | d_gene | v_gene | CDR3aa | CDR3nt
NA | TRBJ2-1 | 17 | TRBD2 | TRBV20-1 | CSARDTGTSVFPNEQFF | TGCAGTGCTAGAGATACCGGGACTAGCGTATTTCCCAATGAGCAGTTCTTC
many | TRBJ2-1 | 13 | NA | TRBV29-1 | CSVYRDNSNEQFF | TGCAGCGTCTACCGGGACAATAGCAATGAGCAGTTCTTC
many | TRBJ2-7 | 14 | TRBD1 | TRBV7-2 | CAVAPFDRVGEQYF | TGTGCCGTTGCCCCATTCGACAGGGTCGGCGAGCAGTACTTC
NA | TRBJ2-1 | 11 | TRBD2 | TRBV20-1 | CSSFLGGEQFF | TGCAGTTCTTTCCTCGGGGGGGAGCAGTTCTTC
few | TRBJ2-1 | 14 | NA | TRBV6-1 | CASSLASPWNEQFF | TGTGCCAGCAGCCTAGCGTCCCCTTGGAATGAGCAGTTCTTC
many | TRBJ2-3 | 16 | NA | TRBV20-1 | CSVESESGAFGDTQYF | TGCAGTGTCGAGTCCGAATCGGGGGCCTTCGGGGATACGCAGTATTTT
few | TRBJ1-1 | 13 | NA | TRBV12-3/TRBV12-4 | CASSRPWPTEAFF | TGTGCCAGCAGTCGACCTTGGCCCACTGAAGCTTTCTTT
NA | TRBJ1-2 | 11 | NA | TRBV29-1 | CSVEGDYGYTF | TGCAGCGTTGAAGGGGACTATGGCTACACCTTC
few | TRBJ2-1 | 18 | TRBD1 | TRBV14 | CASSQRTGAGRFGDEQFF | TGTGCCAGCAGCCAGAGGACAGGGGCCGGGAGATTCGGCGATGAGCAGTTCTTC
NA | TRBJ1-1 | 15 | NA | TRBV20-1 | CSARDSGRWSTEAFF | TGCAGTGCTAGAGATTCGGGACGGTGGAGCACTGAAGCTTTCTTT
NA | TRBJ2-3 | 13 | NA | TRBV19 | CASSAALGDTQYF | TGTGCCAGTAGTGCAGCTCTAGGCGATACGCAGTATTTT
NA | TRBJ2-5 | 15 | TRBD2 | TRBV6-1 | CASSQFGGEQETQYF | TGTGCCAGCAGCCAGTTCGGGGGGGAACAAGAGACCCAGTACTTC
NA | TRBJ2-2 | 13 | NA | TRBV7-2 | CASRRGGTGELFF | TGTGCCAGCAGAAGGGGGGGAACCGGGGAGCTGTTTTTT
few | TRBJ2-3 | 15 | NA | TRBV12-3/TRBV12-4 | CASSLDRKLTDTQYF | TGTGCCAGCAGTTTAGACAGGAAGCTCACAGATACGCAGTATTTT
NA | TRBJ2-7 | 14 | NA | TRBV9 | CASSETRNSYEQYF | TGTGCCAGCAGCGAGACAAGGAATTCCTACGAGCAGTACTTC
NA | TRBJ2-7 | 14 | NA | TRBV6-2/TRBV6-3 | CASSYGTWLYEQYF | TGTGCCAGCAGTTACGGGACGTGGTTATACGAGCAGTACTTC
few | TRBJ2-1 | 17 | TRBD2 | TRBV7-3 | CASSLIAGGSSYNEQFF | TGTGCCAGCAGCTTAATAGCGGGGGGCTCCTCCTACAATGAGCAGTTCTTC
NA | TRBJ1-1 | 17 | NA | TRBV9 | CASSVLWPGSMNTEAFF | TGTGCCAGCAGCGTTTTATGGCCGGGCAGCATGAACACTGAAGCTTTCTTT